This TCR beta chain comes out of a study of cytomegalovirus exposure and HLA in healthy donors. Germline V lookup: CDR1 MDHEN, CDR2 SYDVKM. The CDR3 is 14 amino acids. Trimming took 8 bases from V and 4 from J; bases not matched to a gene: 8. General observations from the study: Generally TCR sequences proved uncommon, though certain public TCRs appeared in numerous donors.

PCR was performed using 60 Vbeta and 13 Jbeta primers. Sequencing used immunoSEQ multiplex PCR; TCRdb keeps in-frame clones, though not all of them. The sample has 130,000 to 150,000 clones. On this clone: Antigen: not known.

The chain has TRBV28 and TRBJ2-1; 7 bases fit TRBD2. The sample consisted of PBMCs. The TCR was taken from a male donor in good health and CMV-seronegative. CDR3 residues: CASPPGRQYNEQFF. CDR3 bases: TGTGCCAGCCCGCCCGGGAGGCAGTACAATGAGCAGTTCTTC.